This TCR beta chain is from a study of response to subunit inactivated influenza vaccine. Per the germline V gene, CDR1 is MGHRA and CDR2 is YSYEKL. Trimming took 0 bases from V and 6 from J, leaving 14 bases between them. The CDR3 spans 15 residues. TCRdb independently ran MiXCR on the RT-PCR reads; one entry per CDR3 protein. This sample carries about 700,000 distinct CDR3 sequences, 13% to 15% of them seen once, and the ten largest clones take 6.5% to 8%. The sequence came from a man in his fifties who received an inactivated influenza vaccine. The source was PBMCs from blood, collected less than 15 days before vaccination. This chain links TRBV4-1 with TRBJ2-5, with TRBD1 as a possible D gene (6 bases). CDR3 amino acids: CASSQDDTGWKTQYF. In nucleotides, the CDR3 is TGCGCCAGCAGCCAAGATGATACAGGGTGGAAGACCCAGTACTTC.